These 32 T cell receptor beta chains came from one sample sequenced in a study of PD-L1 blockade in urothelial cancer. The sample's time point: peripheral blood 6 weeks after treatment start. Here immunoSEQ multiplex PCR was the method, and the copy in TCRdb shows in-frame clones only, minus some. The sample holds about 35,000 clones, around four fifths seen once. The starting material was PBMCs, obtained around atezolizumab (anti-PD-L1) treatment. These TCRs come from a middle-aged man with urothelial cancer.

The CDR3 coding sequence is TGTGCCAGCAAGCCCCGGCCCGGGGGAAACACCATATATTTT. As protein: CASKPRPGGNTIYF. This chain connects TRBV28 to TRBJ1-3; the D is unclear. CDR1 MDHEN and CDR2 SYDVKM come from the germline V gene. The length of the CDR3 is 14 residues. Between the trimmed V and J ends, which lost 7 bases and 4 bases, there was a span of 14 bases. Using reference TRBV28 and TRBJ1-3 for the parts outside the CDR3, the full variable domain is DVKVTQSSRYLVKRTGEKVFLECVQDMDHENMFWYRQDPGLGLRLIYFSYDVKMKEKGDIPEGYSVSREKKERFSLILESASTNQTSMYLCASKPRPGGNTIYFGEGSWLTVV.

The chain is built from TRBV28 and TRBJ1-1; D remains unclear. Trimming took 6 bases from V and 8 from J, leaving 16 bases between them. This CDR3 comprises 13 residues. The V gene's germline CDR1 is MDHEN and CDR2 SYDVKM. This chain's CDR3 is CASRRDSLGEAFF. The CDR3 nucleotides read TGTGCCAGCAGGAGGGATAGCTTAGGCGAAGCTTTCTTT.

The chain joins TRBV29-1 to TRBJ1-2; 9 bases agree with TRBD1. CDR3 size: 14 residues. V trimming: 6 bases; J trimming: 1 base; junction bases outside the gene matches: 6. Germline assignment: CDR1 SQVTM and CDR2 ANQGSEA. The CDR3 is CSVNDRGGNYGYTF. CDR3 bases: TGCAGCGTGAATGACAGGGGGGGTAACTATGGCTACACCTTC.

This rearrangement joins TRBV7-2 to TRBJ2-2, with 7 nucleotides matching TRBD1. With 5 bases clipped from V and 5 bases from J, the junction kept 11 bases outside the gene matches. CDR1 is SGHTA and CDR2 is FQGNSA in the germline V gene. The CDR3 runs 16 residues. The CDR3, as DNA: TGTGCCAGCAGCCCCAAGGGACAGACCCGAACCGGGGAGCTGTTTTTT. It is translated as CASSPKGQTRTGELFF.

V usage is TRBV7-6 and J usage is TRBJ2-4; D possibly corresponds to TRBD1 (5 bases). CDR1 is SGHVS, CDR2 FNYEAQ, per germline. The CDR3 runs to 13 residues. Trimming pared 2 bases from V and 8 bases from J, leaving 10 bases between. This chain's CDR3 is CASSLTRRDIQYF. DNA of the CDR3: TGTGCCAGCAGCTTAACACGCAGGGACATTCAGTACTTC.

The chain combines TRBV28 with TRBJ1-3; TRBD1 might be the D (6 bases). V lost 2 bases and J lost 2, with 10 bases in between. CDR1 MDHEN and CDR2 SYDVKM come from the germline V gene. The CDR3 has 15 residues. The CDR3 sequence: CASSLIRDTGNTIYF. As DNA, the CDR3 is TGTGCCAGCAGTTTAATCCGGGACACTGGAAACACCATATATTTT.

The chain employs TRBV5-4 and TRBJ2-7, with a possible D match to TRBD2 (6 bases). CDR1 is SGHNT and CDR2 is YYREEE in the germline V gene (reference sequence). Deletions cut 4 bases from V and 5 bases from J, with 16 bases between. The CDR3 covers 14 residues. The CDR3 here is CASSRAGAYNEQYF. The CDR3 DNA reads TGTGCCAGCAGCCGAGCGGGCGCGTATAACGAGCAGTACTTC.

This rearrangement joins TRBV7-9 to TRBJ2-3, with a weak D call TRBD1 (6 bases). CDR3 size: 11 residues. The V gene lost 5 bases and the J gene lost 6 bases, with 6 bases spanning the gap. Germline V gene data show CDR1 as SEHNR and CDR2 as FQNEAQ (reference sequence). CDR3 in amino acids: CASSQGDTQYF. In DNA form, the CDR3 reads TGTGCCAGCAGCCAGGGGGATACGCAGTATTTT. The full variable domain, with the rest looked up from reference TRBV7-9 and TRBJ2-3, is DTGVSQNPRHKITKRGQNVTFRCDPISEHNRLYWYRQTLGQGPEFLTYFQNEAQLEKSRLLSDRFSAERPKGSFSTLEIQRTEQGDSAMYLCASSQGDTQYFGPGTRLTVL.

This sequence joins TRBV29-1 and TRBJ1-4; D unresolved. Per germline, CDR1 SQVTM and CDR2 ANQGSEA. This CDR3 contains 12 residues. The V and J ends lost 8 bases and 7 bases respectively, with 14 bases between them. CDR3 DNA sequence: TGCAGCTTCACCGGGGTTACTGAAAAACTGTTTTTT. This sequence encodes CSFTGVTEKLFF. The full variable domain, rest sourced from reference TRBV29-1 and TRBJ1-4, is SAVISQKPSRDICQRGTSLTIQCQVDSQVTMMFWYRQQPGQSLTLIATANQGSEATYESGFVIDKFPISRPNLTFSTLTVSNMSPEDSSIYLCSFTGVTEKLFFGSGTQLSVL.

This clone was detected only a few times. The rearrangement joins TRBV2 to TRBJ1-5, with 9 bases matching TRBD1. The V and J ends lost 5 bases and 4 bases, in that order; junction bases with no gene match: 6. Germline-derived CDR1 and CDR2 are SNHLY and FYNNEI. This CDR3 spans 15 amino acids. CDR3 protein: CASSLGQGRNQPQHF. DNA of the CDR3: TGTGCCAGCAGTCTGGGACAGGGCCGTAATCAGCCCCAGCATTTT.

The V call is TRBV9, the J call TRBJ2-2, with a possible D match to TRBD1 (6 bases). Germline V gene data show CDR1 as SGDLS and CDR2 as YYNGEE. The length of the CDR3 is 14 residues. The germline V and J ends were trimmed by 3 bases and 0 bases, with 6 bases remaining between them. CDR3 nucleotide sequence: TGTGCCAGCAGCGACAGGGCGAACACCGGGGAGCTGTTTTTT. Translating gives CASSDRANTGELFF.

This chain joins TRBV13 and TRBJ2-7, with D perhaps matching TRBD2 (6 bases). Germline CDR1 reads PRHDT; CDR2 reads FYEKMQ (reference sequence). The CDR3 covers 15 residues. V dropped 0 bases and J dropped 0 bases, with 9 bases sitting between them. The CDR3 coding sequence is TGTGCCAGCAGCTTAGGACTAGCAGCCTCCTACGAGCAGTACTTC. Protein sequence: CASSLGLAASYEQYF.

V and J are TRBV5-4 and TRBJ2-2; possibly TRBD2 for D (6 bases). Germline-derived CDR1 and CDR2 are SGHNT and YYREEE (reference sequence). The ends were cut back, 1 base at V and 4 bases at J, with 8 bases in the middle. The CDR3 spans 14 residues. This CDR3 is CASSLPRGTGELFF. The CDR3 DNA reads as TGTGCCAGCAGCTTGCCGCGGGGCACCGGGGAGCTGTTTTTT.

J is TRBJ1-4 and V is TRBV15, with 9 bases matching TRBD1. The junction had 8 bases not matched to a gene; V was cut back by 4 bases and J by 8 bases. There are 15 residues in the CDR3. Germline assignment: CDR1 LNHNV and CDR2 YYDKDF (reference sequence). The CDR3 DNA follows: TGTGCCACCAGCACAGAGGGACAGGGAAGGGAAAAACTGTTTTTT. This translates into CATSTEGQGREKLFF. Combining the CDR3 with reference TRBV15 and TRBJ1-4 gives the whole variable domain DAMVIQNPRYQVTQFGKPVTLSCSQTLNHNVMYWYQQKSSQAPKLLFHYYDKDFNNEADTPDNFQSRRPNTSFCFLDIRSPGLGDTAMYLCATSTEGQGREKLFFGSGTQLSVL.

The CDR3 sequence: CASSSGLSGKDTQYF. In DNA form, the CDR3 reads TGCGCCAGCAGCTCCGGACTCTCCGGTAAGGATACGCAGTATTTT. V gene TRBV5-1 combines with J gene TRBJ2-3, with D possibly matching TRBD2 (5 bases). The CDR3 length is 15 residues. The germline V and J ends were trimmed by 3 bases and 6 bases, with 17 bases remaining between them. Germline V gene sequence: CDR1 SGHRS, CDR2 YFSETQ.

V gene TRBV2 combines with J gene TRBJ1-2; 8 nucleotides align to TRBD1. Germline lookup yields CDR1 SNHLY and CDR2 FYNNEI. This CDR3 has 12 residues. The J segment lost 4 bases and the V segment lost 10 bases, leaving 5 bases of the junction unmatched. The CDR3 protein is CATLGQAYGYTF. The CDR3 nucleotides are TGTGCCACCCTGGGACAGGCCTATGGCTACACCTTC.

The CDR3 region is CASSLEGETGTSGNTIYF. In DNA form, the CDR3 reads TGTGCCAGCAGCTTGGAAGGGGAGACAGGGACCTCTGGAAACACCATATATTTT. V and J are TRBV5-6 and TRBJ1-3; 7 bases line up with TRBD1. J gave up 0 bases and V 0 bases, and 9 bases lay outside the gene matches. This CDR3 comprises 18 residues. Germline CDR1 reads SGHDT; CDR2 reads YYEEEE.

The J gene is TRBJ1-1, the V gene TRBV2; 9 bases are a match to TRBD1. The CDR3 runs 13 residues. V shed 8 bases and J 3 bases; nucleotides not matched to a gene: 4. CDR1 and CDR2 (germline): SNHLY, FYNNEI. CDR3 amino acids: CASGDRADTEAFF. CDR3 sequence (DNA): TGTGCCAGCGGGGACAGGGCCGACACTGAAGCTTTCTTT. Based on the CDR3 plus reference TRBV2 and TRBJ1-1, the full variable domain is EPEVTQTPSHQVTQMGQEVILRCVPISNHLYFYWYRQILGQKVEFLVSFYNNEISEKSEIFDDQFSVERPDGSNFTLKIRSTKLEDSAMYFCASGDRADTEAFFGQGTRLTVV.

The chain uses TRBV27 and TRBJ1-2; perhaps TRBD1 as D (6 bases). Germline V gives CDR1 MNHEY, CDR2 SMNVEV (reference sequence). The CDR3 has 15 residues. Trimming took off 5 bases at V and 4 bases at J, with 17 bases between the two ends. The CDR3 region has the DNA TGTGCCAGCAGTCGCAAGATACAGGGCCTCTATGGCTACACCTTC. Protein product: CASSRKIQGLYGYTF.

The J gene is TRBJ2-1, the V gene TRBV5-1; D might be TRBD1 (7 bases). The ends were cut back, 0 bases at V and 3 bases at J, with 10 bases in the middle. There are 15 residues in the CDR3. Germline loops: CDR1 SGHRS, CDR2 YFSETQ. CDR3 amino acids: CASSLVQGGYNEQFF. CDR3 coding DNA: TGCGCCAGCAGCTTGGTTCAGGGGGGCTACAATGAGCAGTTCTTC.

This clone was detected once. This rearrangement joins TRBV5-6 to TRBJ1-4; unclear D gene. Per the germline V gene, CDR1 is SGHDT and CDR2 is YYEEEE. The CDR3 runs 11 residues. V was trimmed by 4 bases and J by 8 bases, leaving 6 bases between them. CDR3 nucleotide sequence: TGTGCCAGCAGCGCGTCGGAAAAACTGTTTTTT. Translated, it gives CASSASEKLFF.

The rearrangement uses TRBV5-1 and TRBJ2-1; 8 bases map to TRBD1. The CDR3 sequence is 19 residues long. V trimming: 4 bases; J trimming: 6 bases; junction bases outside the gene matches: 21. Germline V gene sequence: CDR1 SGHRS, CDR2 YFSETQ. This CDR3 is CASSANPVQGARGGNEQFF. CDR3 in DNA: TGCGCCAGCAGCGCCAACCCAGTGCAGGGGGCGCGGGGTGGCAATGAGCAGTTCTTC.

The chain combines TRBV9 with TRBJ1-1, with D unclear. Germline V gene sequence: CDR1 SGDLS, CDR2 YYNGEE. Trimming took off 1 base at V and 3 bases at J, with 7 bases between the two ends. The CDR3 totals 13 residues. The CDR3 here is CASSVTYDTEAFF. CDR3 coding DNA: TGTGCCAGCAGCGTAACCTACGACACTGAAGCTTTCTTT.

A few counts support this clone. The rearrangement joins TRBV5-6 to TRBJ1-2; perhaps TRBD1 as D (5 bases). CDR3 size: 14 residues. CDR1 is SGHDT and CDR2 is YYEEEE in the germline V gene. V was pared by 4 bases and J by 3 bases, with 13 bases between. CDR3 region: CASSLWPGDYGYTF. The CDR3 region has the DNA TGTGCCAGCAGCCTTTGGCCGGGGGACTATGGCTACACCTTC.

This CDR3 is CASSLGLAASYEQYF. The CDR3 bases are TGTGCCAGCAGCCTGGGACTAGCGGCCTCCTACGAGCAGTACTTC. V and J are TRBV5-8 and TRBJ2-7, with 11 bases identical to TRBD2. V was clipped by 4 bases and J by 0 bases; unmatched bases: 3. Germline CDR1 reads SGHTS; CDR2 reads YDEGEE. The length of the CDR3 is 15 residues.

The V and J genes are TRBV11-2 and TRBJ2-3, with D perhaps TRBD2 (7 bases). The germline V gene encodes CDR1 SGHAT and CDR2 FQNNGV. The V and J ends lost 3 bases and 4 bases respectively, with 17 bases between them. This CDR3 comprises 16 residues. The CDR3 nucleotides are TGTGCCAGCAGCTTTCGGGGGGCTACATTGGCAGATACGCAGTATTTT. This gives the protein CASSFRGATLADTQYF.

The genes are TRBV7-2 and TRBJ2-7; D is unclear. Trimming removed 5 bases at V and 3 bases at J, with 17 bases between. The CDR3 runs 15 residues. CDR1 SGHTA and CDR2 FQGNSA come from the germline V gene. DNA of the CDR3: TGTGCCAGCAGCCCTCGTGTTGGAGAAGGCTACGAGCAGTACTTC. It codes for CASSPRVGEGYEQYF. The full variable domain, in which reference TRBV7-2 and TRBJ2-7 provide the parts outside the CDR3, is GAGVSQSPSNKVTEKGKDVELRCDPISGHTALYWYRQSLGQGLEFLIYFQGNSAPDKSGLPSDRFSAERTGGSVSTLTIQRTQQEDSAVYLCASSPRVGEGYEQYFGPGTRLTVT.

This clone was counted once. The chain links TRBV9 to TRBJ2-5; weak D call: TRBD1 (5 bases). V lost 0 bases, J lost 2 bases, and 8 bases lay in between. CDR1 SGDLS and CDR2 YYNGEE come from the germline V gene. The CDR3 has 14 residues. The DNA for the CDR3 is TGTGCCAGCAGCGTAGGGGGCCCACAAGAGACCCAGTACTTC. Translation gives CASSVGGPQETQYF.

In nucleotides, the CDR3 is TGTGCCAGCAGTGTCCGGGACAGGGTTTCTGGCTACACCTTC. This encodes CASSVRDRVSGYTF. The chain combines TRBV28 with TRBJ1-2, with 9 bases matching TRBD1. The V gene end was trimmed by 5 bases and the J gene end by 7 bases; junction bases not matched to a gene: 8. This CDR3 has 14 amino acids. Germline V gene lookup returns CDR1 MDHEN and CDR2 SYDVKM.

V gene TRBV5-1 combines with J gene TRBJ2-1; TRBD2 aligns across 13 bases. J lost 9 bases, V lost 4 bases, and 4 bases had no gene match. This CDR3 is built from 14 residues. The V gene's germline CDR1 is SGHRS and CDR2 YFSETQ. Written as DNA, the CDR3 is TGCGCCAGCAGCCCGGGACTAGCGGGGTCTGAGCAGTTCTTC. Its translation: CASSPGLAGSEQFF.

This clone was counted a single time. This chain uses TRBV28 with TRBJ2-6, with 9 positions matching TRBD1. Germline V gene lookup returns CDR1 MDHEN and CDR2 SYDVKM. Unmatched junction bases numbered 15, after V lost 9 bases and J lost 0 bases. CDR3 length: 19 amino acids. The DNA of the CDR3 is TGTGCCAGGCCTACGGGACAGGGACTCCTGCCCTCTGGGGCCAACGTCCTGACTTTC. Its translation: CARPTGQGLLPSGANVLTF.

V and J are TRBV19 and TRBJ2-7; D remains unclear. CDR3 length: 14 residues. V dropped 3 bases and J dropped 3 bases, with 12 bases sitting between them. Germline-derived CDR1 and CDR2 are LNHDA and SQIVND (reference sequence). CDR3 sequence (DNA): TGTGCCAGTAGTATCGACTCGACCGACTACGAGCAGTACTTC. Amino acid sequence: CASSIDSTDYEQYF.